The sequence of this T cell receptor beta chain was determined in a study of blood T cell repertoires in COVID-19. Study details: The samples span acute and convalescent COVID-19 from the United States, Italy and Spain. PBMCs, B-cell-depleted T cells, or T cells were the source of the cDNA or gDNA that made up the material.

Trimming shortened V by 2 bases and J by 3 bases, and 5 bases separated the two germline ends. Germline-derived CDR1 and CDR2 are SGHVS and FNYEAQ. The CDR3 length is 12 residues. In the original processing: Nucleated cell counts were estimated from reference gene primer amplification. TCRdb keeps only in-frame clones here, not all; method: immunoSEQ multiplex PCR. The V and J calls and clone size are taken from that table; D and trimming were inferred from the DNA. Found here are 150,000 to 200,000 clones, 70% to 90% of them singletons; the top ten hold 7% to 10%. The rearrangement uses TRBV7-6 and TRBJ2-7; D possibly corresponds to TRBD1 (5 bases). Sample: peripheral blood. The receptor was isolated from a man aged 50-59 years with active or convalescent COVID-19. DNA for the CDR3: TGTGCCAGCAGCTTACAGGGCTACGAGCAGTACTTC. This encodes CASSLQGYEQYF. Together with reference TRBV7-6 and TRBJ2-7, the CDR3 gives the full variable domain: GAGVSQSPRYKVTKRGQDVALRCDPISGHVSLYWYRQALGQGPEFLTYFNYEAQQDKSGLPNDRFSAERPEGSISTLTIQRTEQRDSAMYRCASSLQGYEQYFGPGTRLTVT.